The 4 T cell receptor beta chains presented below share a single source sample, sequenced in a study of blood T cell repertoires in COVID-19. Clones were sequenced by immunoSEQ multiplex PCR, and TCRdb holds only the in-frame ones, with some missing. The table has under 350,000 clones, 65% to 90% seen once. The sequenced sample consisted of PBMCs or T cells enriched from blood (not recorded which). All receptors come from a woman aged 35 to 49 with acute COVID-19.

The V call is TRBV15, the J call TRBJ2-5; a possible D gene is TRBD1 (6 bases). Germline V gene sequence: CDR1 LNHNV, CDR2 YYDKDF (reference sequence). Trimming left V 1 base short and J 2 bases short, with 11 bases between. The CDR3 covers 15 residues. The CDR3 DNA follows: TGTGCCACCAGCAGAGTGCGGACAGCACAAGAGACCCAGTACTTC. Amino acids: CATSRVRTAQETQYF.

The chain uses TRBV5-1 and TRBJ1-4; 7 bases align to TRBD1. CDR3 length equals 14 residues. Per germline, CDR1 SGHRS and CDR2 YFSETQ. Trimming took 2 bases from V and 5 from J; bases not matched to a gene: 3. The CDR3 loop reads CASSLQGLNEKLFF. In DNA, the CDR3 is TGCGCCAGCAGCTTACAGGGGCTAAATGAAAAACTGTTTTTT.

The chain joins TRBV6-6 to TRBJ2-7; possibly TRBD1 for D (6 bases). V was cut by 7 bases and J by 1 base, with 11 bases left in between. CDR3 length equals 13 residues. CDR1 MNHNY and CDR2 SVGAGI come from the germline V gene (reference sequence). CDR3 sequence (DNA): TGTGCCAGCATTAACAGGGCGTCCTACGAGCAGTACTTC. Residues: CASINRASYEQYF.

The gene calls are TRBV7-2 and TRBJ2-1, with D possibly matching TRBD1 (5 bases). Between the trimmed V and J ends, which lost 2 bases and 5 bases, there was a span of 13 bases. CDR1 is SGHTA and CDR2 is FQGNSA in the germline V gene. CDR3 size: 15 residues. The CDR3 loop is CASSLNGQGNNEQFF. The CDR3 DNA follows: TGTGCCAGCAGCTTAAATGGTCAGGGAAACAATGAGCAGTTCTTC.